The 27 T cell receptor beta chains presented below share a single source sample, sequenced in a study of Ad26.COV2.S vaccination and SARS-CoV-2 variants. TCRdb's table, derived via immunoSEQ multiplex PCR, lists solely in-frame clones and lacks some. The sample shows some 350,000 clones, about 91% of them seen only once. Sequencing was performed on peripheral blood, taken after recovery from COVID-19. The receptor set was obtained from a human donor who had recovered from COVID-19.

The V call is TRBV11-2, the J call TRBJ2-4; possibly TRBD2 for D (6 bases). The CDR3 is 14 residues long. Germline V gene data show CDR1 as SGHAT and CDR2 as FQNNGV. V lost 0 bases and J lost 8, with 11 bases in between. As DNA, the CDR3 is TGTGCCAGCAGCTTAGAGAGCCGGAGGGACATTCAGTACTTC. This gives the protein CASSLESRRDIQYF.

Of note for this clone: The sample has other DNA sequences that encode this CDR3 too. The V and J genes are TRBV9 and TRBJ1-3, with unresolved D. V dropped 0 bases and J dropped 9 bases, with 7 bases sitting between them. Germline lookup yields CDR1 SGDLS and CDR2 YYNGEE. The CDR3 covers 12 residues. DNA of the CDR3: TGTGCCAGCAGCGTAGAGGGCGGCACCATATATTTT. It is translated as CASSVEGGTIYF.

The chain carries TRBV7-9 and TRBJ2-2; 7 positions match TRBD2. Germline-derived CDR1 and CDR2 are SEHNR and FQNEAQ (reference sequence). V trimming: 4 bases; J trimming: 1 base; junction bases outside the gene matches: 3. The length of the CDR3 is 15 residues. The chain's CDR3 is CASSSGRGNTGELFF. The DNA for the CDR3 is TGTGCCAGCAGCTCTGGGAGGGGGAACACCGGGGAGCTGTTTTTT.

The chain employs TRBV7-2 and TRBJ2-7, with 10 bases that match TRBD2. With 4 bases clipped from V and 7 bases from J, the junction kept 13 bases outside the gene matches. Per the germline V gene, CDR1 is SGHTA and CDR2 is FQGNSA. The CDR3 consists of 16 residues. The CDR3: CASSSNSGGSHGEQYF. The DNA for the CDR3 is TGTGCCAGCAGCTCCAATAGCGGGGGGTCCCACGGAGAGCAGTACTTC.

The chain uses TRBV7-9 and TRBJ2-3, with D tentatively TRBD1 (5 bases). This CDR3 has 16 residues. Trimming shortened V by 4 bases and J by 0 bases, and 14 bases separated the two germline ends. Germline CDR1 SEHNR, CDR2 FQNEAQ (reference sequence). DNA for the CDR3: TGTGCCAGCAGCTCACCCACAGGCTTTAGCACAGATACGCAGTATTTT. It yields the protein CASSSPTGFSTDTQYF.

The rearrangement links TRBV7-2 to TRBJ1-1, with D hard to call. Germline V gene data show CDR1 as SGHTA and CDR2 as FQGNSA. Trimming pared 2 bases from V and 0 bases from J, leaving 10 bases between. The CDR3 runs 15 residues. CDR3 in DNA: TGTGCCAGCAGCTTAATTTCCAGTCTGAACACTGAAGCTTTCTTT. It encodes CASSLISSLNTEAFF.

This clone was recorded once. The CDR3 nucleotides are TGTGCCAGCAGTTTATCGGGACACCCTAATTCACCCCTCCACTTT. It is translated as CASSLSGHPNSPLHF. The gene calls are TRBV27 and TRBJ1-6, with D perhaps matching TRBD1 (6 bases). The germline CDR1 and CDR2 sequences are MNHEY and SMNVEV (reference sequence). This CDR3 spans 15 amino acids. V was pared by 0 bases and J by 6 bases, with 9 bases between.

V gene TRBV6-5 combines with J gene TRBJ1-6; D is uncertain. Trimming removed 6 bases from V and 8 bases from J, with 8 bases in between. The V gene's germline CDR1 is MNHEY and CDR2 SVGAGI. The CDR3 is 12 amino acids. The DNA of the CDR3 is TGTGCCAGCAGGGACCCCGATTCACCCCTCCACTTT. This encodes CASRDPDSPLHF.

The rearrangement joins TRBV5-1 to TRBJ2-7; TRBD2 matches 9 bases. The CDR3 is 16 amino acids. With 0 bases clipped from V and 2 bases from J, the junction kept 6 bases outside the gene matches. CDR1 and CDR2 from the germline V gene are SGHRS and YFSETQ. The CDR3 here is CASSLAPSGVAYEQYF. The CDR3 DNA sequence: TGCGCCAGCAGCTTGGCACCTAGCGGGGTTGCCTACGAGCAGTACTTC.

The chain has TRBV5-1 and TRBJ2-2, with D perhaps matching TRBD1 or TRBD2 (5 bases each). The CDR3 spans 15 residues. V was clipped by 5 bases and J by 6 bases, with 17 bases between them. In germline, CDR1 is SGHRS, CDR2 YFSETQ. CDR3 bases: TGCGCCAGCAGACAATGGACGGGACCGGCCGGGGAGCTGTTTTTT. Residues: CASRQWTGPAGELFF.

This chain uses TRBV7-3 with TRBJ1-6; D may be TRBD1 (5 bases). The length of the CDR3 is 14 residues. The germline gives CDR1 SGHTA, CDR2 FQGTGA. V dropped 5 bases and J dropped 3 bases, with 8 bases sitting between them. The CDR3 DNA sequence: TGTGCCAGCAGCAGGGGTATCTATAATTCACCCCTCCACTTT. It specifies CASSRGIYNSPLHF.

The V gene is TRBV27, the J gene TRBJ2-5; 7 nucleotides line up with TRBD2. The CDR3 extends over 12 amino acids. V lost 8 bases and J lost 2; bases outside the gene matches: 2. Germline CDR1 and CDR2: MNHEY and SMNVEV (reference sequence). The CDR3 reads CASGGEQETQYF. The CDR3 nucleotides are TGTGCCAGCGGGGGGGAACAAGAGACCCAGTACTTC.

In the case of this clone: A much larger clonotype is one base distant, so this may be a read error. The chain is built from TRBV6-5 and TRBJ2-1; D call uncertain. Per germline, CDR1 MNHEY and CDR2 SVGAGI. Trimming removed 4 bases from V and 7 bases from J, with 5 bases in between. This CDR3 is built from 11 residues. CDR3 nucleotide sequence: TGTGCCAGCAGTTTAGGGAATGAGCAGTTCTTC. Amino acid sequence: CASSLGNEQFF.

The chain carries TRBV5-1 and TRBJ2-2, with unresolved D. CDR1 and CDR2 (germline): SGHRS, YFSETQ. V dropped 0 bases and J dropped 1 base, with 4 bases sitting between them. CDR3 size: 14 residues. The CDR3 sequence is CASSLGVNTGELFF. CDR3 bases: TGCGCCAGCAGCTTGGGGGTGAACACCGGGGAGCTGTTTTTT.

The rearrangement uses TRBV13 and TRBJ2-1, with D perhaps assigned TRBD1 or TRBD2 (5 bases each). Germline CDR1 reads PRHDT; CDR2 reads FYEKMQ (reference sequence). The CDR3 is made up of 13 amino acids. V was pared by 4 bases and J by 5 bases, with 9 bases between. The CDR3 here is CASSSGPNNEQFF. The CDR3 DNA is TGTGCCAGCAGCTCGGGACCTAACAATGAGCAGTTCTTC. Full variable domain (rest looked up from reference TRBV13 and TRBJ2-1): AAGVIQSPRHLIKEKRETATLKCYPIPRHDTVYWYQQGPGQDPQFLISFYEKMQSDKGSIPDRFSAQQFSDYHSELNMSSLELGDSALYFCASSSGPNNEQFFGPGTRLTVL.

The chain combines TRBV19 with TRBJ1-1; D not certain. V was cut by 11 bases and J by 8 bases, with 12 bases left in between. The CDR3 runs 10 residues. Germline V gene sequence: CDR1 LNHDA, CDR2 SQIVND (reference sequence). CDR3 loop: CAPPQREAFF. CDR3 DNA sequence: TGTGCCCCGCCCCAGCGGGAAGCTTTCTTT.

The count of this clone is one. CDR3 coding DNA: TGTGCCAGCAGCTTCGGGCGGTTTGATCAGCCCCAGCATTTT. Encoded protein: CASSFGRFDQPQHF. V gene TRBV7-9 combines with J gene TRBJ1-5, with D uncertain. The CDR3 covers 14 residues. V was clipped by 3 bases and J by 5 bases, with 11 bases between them. Germline V gene lookup returns CDR1 SEHNR and CDR2 FQNEAQ (reference sequence).

The chain has TRBV2 and TRBJ1-1; the D is unclear. V was cut by 9 bases and J by 8 bases, with 13 bases left in between. Germline V gene sequence: CDR1 SNHLY, CDR2 FYNNEI. The CDR3 runs 11 residues. CDR3 DNA sequence: TGTGCCAGTGGGGTTGCGTCAGAAGCTTTCTTT. It codes for CASGVASEAFF.

The chain couples TRBV3-1 (or the pseudogene TRBV3-2) to TRBJ1-2; TRBD1 matches at 10 bases. The V and J ends lost 0 bases and 4 bases, in that order; junction bases with no gene match: 5. This CDR3 is built from 16 residues. Germline V gene sequence: CDR1 LGHDT, CDR2 YNNKEL (reference sequence). The CDR3 DNA reads as TGTGCCAGCAGCCAAGATGACAGGGGGCGGGTCTATGGCTACACCTTC. This translates into CASSQDDRGRVYGYTF.

The rearrangement joins TRBV6-5 to TRBJ2-7; the D gene could be TRBD1 or TRBD2 (5 bases each). The V end lost 6 bases, the J end lost 5 bases, and 14 bases lay between the germline ends. The germline CDR1 and CDR2 sequences are MNHEY and SVGAGI. The CDR3 length is 13 residues. The CDR3 protein is CASSSGRDHEQYF. In DNA, the CDR3 is TGTGCCAGCAGCTCTGGTCGGGACCACGAGCAGTACTTC.

This chain links TRBV5-4 with TRBJ1-2; the match to TRBD1 covers 8 bases. CDR1 is SGHNT and CDR2 is YYREEE in the germline V gene (reference sequence). The V gene end was trimmed by 4 bases and the J gene end by 2 bases; junction bases not matched to a gene: 4. The CDR3 has 14 residues. Here the CDR3 reads CASSPGQGNYGYTF. The CDR3 nucleotides are TGTGCCAGCAGCCCAGGACAGGGAAACTATGGCTACACCTTC.

V and J are TRBV5-5 and TRBJ2-7; D gene unclear. The CDR3 totals 13 residues. Per germline, CDR1 SGHKS and CDR2 YYEKEE (reference sequence). Trimming took off 0 bases at V and 4 bases at J, with 8 bases between the two ends. The CDR3 is CASSLVFGYEQYF. DNA of the CDR3: TGTGCCAGCAGCTTGGTCTTTGGGTACGAGCAGTACTTC.

V is TRBV3-1 (or the pseudogene TRBV3-2) and J is TRBJ2-3; possible D gene TRBD2, 5 bases. V lost 6 bases, J lost 4 bases, and 14 bases lay in between. Germline values: CDR1 LGHDT, CDR2 YNNKEL (reference sequence). This CDR3 is 14 amino acids long. The CDR3 here is CASRVAGGADTQYF. CDR3 nucleotide sequence: TGTGCCAGCAGGGTAGCTGGAGGTGCAGATACGCAGTATTTT.

This sequence joins TRBV11-3 and TRBJ2-3; TRBD2 agrees at 12 bases. The CDR3 totals 17 residues. The V gene's germline CDR1 is SGHNT and CDR2 YENEEA. Trimming removed 5 bases from V and 0 bases from J; junction bases left unmatched: 6. CDR3 loop: CASSLPGLAGSTDTQYF. The DNA for the CDR3 is TGTGCCAGCAGCCTCCCAGGACTAGCGGGGAGCACAGATACGCAGTATTTT.

The rearrangement joins TRBV7-2 to TRBJ2-7, with D unresolved. This CDR3 comprises 16 residues. Looked up from germline, CDR1 is SGHTA and CDR2 is FQGNSA. Trimming removed 1 base from V and 4 bases from J, with 17 bases in between. CDR3 in DNA: TGTGCCAGCAGCTTAGATCCACAGCAGACACGATACGAGCAGTACTTC. Protein product: CASSLDPQQTRYEQYF.

The rearrangement uses TRBV9 and TRBJ2-2; no definite D call. Deletions cut 0 bases from V and 3 bases from J, with 9 bases between. The CDR3 length is 15 residues. Germline-derived CDR1 and CDR2 are SGDLS and YYNGEE. The CDR3 loop is CASSVGQAYTGELFF. The CDR3 DNA follows: TGTGCCAGCAGCGTAGGTCAGGCCTACACCGGGGAGCTGTTTTTT.

The gene calls are TRBV13 and TRBJ1-6, with 7 positions matching TRBD1. The CDR3 has 16 residues. From germline, CDR1 is PRHDT and CDR2 FYEKMQ (reference sequence). J lost 4 bases, V lost 4 bases, and 7 bases had no gene match. In DNA, the CDR3 is TGTGCCAGCAGCTCGACAGGGAATGGGTATAATTCACCCCTCCACTTT. Translated: CASSSTGNGYNSPLHF.